The clone carrying this TCR beta chain was counted only a few times. Its antigen is unknown. The junction differs from germline at one of its ends, possibly a read error. One entry per CDR3 protein, called by TCRdb with MiXCR from the RT-PCR reads. The data hold 700,000 to 800,000 distinct CDR3 sequences, with around a sixth observed a single time. CDR1 and CDR2 from the germline V gene are ENHRY and SYGVKD. The CDR3 has 14 residues. The data were taken from a study of response to subunit inactivated influenza vaccine. Study observations and caveats: Each seasonal influenza vaccination, the authors suggested, recruits few new T cells.

This TCR was sampled from a man aged 45-60 years who received an inactivated influenza vaccine. The chain carries TRBV10-3 and TRBJ2-7, with 7 bases matching TRBD1. The material sequenced was PBMCs from blood, taken less than 6 days after vaccination. CDR3 in amino acids: CATKGSRQGDEQYF. For the CDR3, the DNA is TGCGCGACCAAAGGGTCGCGGCAGGGGGACGAGCAGTACTTC.